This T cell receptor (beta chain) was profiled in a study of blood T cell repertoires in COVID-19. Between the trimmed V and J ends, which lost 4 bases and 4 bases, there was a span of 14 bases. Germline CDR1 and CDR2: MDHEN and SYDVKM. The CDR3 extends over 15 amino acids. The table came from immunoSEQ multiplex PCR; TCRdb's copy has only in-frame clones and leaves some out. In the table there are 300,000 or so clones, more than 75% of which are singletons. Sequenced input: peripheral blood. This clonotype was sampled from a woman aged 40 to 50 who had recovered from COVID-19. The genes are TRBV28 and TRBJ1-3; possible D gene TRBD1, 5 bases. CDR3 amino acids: CASSSIRVWGNTIYF. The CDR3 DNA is TGTGCCAGCAGTTCAATCAGGGTTTGGGGAAACACCATATATTTT.